Listed below are T cell receptor beta chains from one sample, sequenced in a study of spatial heterogeneity in lung cancer. TCRdb re-called the 5' RACE reads through MiXCR, storing one row per CDR3 protein. This repertoire shows 1,500 or so distinct CDR3 sequences, 5.5% found once; its top ten account for around 20%. The source material was lung tumor tissue, sampled at surgery. These receptors were collected from a male donor with early-stage non-small cell lung cancer. The CDR3 runs from the conserved cysteine through the conserved F or W. Fields, in order: clone size, J gene, D gene, V gene, CDR3 DNA, CDR3 protein. D genes are given only for firm matches. The size field is filled for only some rows; it gives once, few, many or a size class.

clone_size: medium-sized
j_call: TRBJ2-7
d_call: .
v_call: TRBV12-3/TRBV12-4
cdr3_nt: TGTGCCAGCAGTTTCAGGCAGAACTCCTACGAGCAGTACTTC
cdr3_aa: CASSFRQNSYEQYF

clone_size: large
j_call: TRBJ1-1
d_call: .
v_call: TRBV19
cdr3_nt: TGTGCCAGTAGTATAGATTCTAGGGCGGCGGCTGAAGCTTTCTTT
cdr3_aa: CASSIDSRAAAEAFF

clone_size: medium-sized
j_call: TRBJ2-7
d_call: .
v_call: TRBV5-4
cdr3_nt: TGTGCCAGCAGCTGGAAGGGTCAGGGGCCAAGGGAGCAGTACTTC
cdr3_aa: CASSWKGQGPREQYF

clone_size: medium-sized
j_call: TRBJ1-1
d_call: .
v_call: TRBV18
cdr3_nt: TGTGCCAGCTCGCCCGACGGGCAGAACACTGAAGCTTTCTTT
cdr3_aa: CASSPDGQNTEAFF

clone_size: many
j_call: TRBJ2-2
d_call: .
v_call: TRBV5-4
cdr3_nt: TGTGCCAGCAGCTTGGCGGGGTTTGGTACCGGGGAGCTGTTTTTT
cdr3_aa: CASSLAGFGTGELFF

clone_size: medium-sized
j_call: TRBJ2-6
d_call: .
v_call: TRBV29-1
cdr3_nt: TGCAGCGTTGAAGGAGGGTTTGGGGCCAACGTCCTGACTTTC
cdr3_aa: CSVEGGFGANVLTF

clone_size: medium-sized
j_call: TRBJ2-3
d_call: .
v_call: TRBV7-2
cdr3_nt: TGTGCCAGCAGCCCGGGTCCGAATGAGCAGTATTTT
cdr3_aa: CASSPGPNEQYF

clone_size: many
j_call: TRBJ2-3
d_call: TRBD2
v_call: TRBV20-1
cdr3_nt: TGCAGTGCCGGACTAGCGGGGCGTGATACGCAGTATTTT
cdr3_aa: CSAGLAGRDTQYF

clone_size: medium-sized
j_call: TRBJ2-1
d_call: TRBD1
v_call: TRBV6-6
cdr3_nt: TGTGCCAGCAGCTCTAGTGACAGGGCCGGGAATGAGCAGTTCTTC
cdr3_aa: CASSSSDRAGNEQFF

clone_size: medium-sized
j_call: TRBJ2-5
d_call: TRBD2
v_call: TRBV20-1
cdr3_nt: TGCAGTGCTAGAGAGGGGACTAGCGGGGATCTGTACCAAGAGACCCAGTACTTC
cdr3_aa: CSAREGTSGDLYQETQYF

clone_size: medium-sized
j_call: TRBJ2-5
d_call: .
v_call: TRBV6-5
cdr3_nt: TGTGCCAGCAGTTACTCCCCCGAGGACGGTGAGACCCAGTACTTC
cdr3_aa: CASSYSPEDGETQYF

clone_size: large
j_call: TRBJ2-1
d_call: TRBD1
v_call: TRBV6-5
cdr3_nt: TGTGCCAGCAGGACCCTCGAAGGGACAGTTTACAATGAGCAGTTCTTC
cdr3_aa: CASRTLEGTVYNEQFF

clone_size: medium-sized
j_call: TRBJ2-3
d_call: TRBD1
v_call: TRBV4-3
cdr3_nt: TGCGCCAGCAGCCCGAGCAGGACAGGCGGAAGCACAGATACGCAGTATTTT
cdr3_aa: CASSPSRTGGSTDTQYF

clone_size: few
j_call: TRBJ2-1
d_call: TRBD2
v_call: TRBV20-1
cdr3_nt: TGCAGTGCTAGAGCGGGGGGATTGGTGTACAATGAGCAGTTCTTC
cdr3_aa: CSARAGGLVYNEQFF

clone_size: medium-sized
j_call: TRBJ1-5
d_call: .
v_call: TRBV4-3
cdr3_nt: TGCGCCAGCAGCCAAGCATCTGGGCAGGAAAATCAGCCCCAGCATTTT
cdr3_aa: CASSQASGQENQPQHF

clone_size: large
j_call: TRBJ1-1
d_call: .
v_call: TRBV3-1
cdr3_nt: TGTGCCAGCAGCCAAGATTCCGGGCCCGACACTGAAGCTTTCTTT
cdr3_aa: CASSQDSGPDTEAFF

clone_size: medium-sized
j_call: TRBJ1-2
d_call: .
v_call: TRBV6-2/TRBV6-3
cdr3_nt: TGTGCCAGCAGCGACCAGGGTGGTGACTATGGCTACACCTTC
cdr3_aa: CASSDQGGDYGYTF

clone_size: medium-sized
j_call: TRBJ1-3
d_call: .
v_call: TRBV5-1
cdr3_nt: TGCGCCAGCAGCTTGGCAGGGCCTGGAAACACCATATATTTT
cdr3_aa: CASSLAGPGNTIYF

clone_size: medium-sized
j_call: TRBJ2-1
d_call: TRBD2
v_call: TRBV4-3
cdr3_nt: TGCGCCAGCAGCCAAGATGGGGAGCGGGGGAATGAGCAGTTCTTC
cdr3_aa: CASSQDGERGNEQFF

clone_size: many
j_call: TRBJ2-1
d_call: TRBD2
v_call: TRBV28
cdr3_nt: TGTGCCAGCAGTTTAGCCGGGACTAGTTACAATGAGCAGTTCTTC
cdr3_aa: CASSLAGTSYNEQFF

clone_size: large
j_call: TRBJ1-1
d_call: .
v_call: TRBV5-1
cdr3_nt: TGCGCCAGCGGGCGTCAGATGGGGCATGGAAATGAAGCTTTCTTT
cdr3_aa: CASGRQMGHGNEAFF

clone_size: few
j_call: TRBJ2-2
d_call: TRBD2
v_call: TRBV7-2
cdr3_nt: TGCGCCAGCAGCCTACCGGGACTAGCTACTACAACGAACACCGGGGAGCTGTTTTTT
cdr3_aa: CASSLPGLATTTNTGELFF

clone_size: many
j_call: TRBJ1-5
d_call: TRBD1
v_call: TRBV5-1
cdr3_nt: TGCGCCAGCAGCTCCGGGACAGGGGAACAGCCCCAGCATTTT
cdr3_aa: CASSSGTGEQPQHF

clone_size: medium-sized
j_call: TRBJ2-5
d_call: .
v_call: TRBV20-1
cdr3_nt: TGCAGTGCTACCCACCAAGAGACCCAGTACTTC
cdr3_aa: CSATHQETQYF

clone_size: medium-sized
j_call: TRBJ1-6
d_call: .
v_call: TRBV7-8
cdr3_nt: TGTGCCAGCGGTGACAGCTATAATTCACCCCTCCACTTT
cdr3_aa: CASGDSYNSPLHF

clone_size: many
j_call: TRBJ2-2
d_call: .
v_call: TRBV7-9
cdr3_nt: TGTGCCTCCCGGGTGGGATCCACCGGGGAGCTGTTTTTT
cdr3_aa: CASRVGSTGELFF

clone_size: .
j_call: TRBJ2-1
d_call: TRBD1
v_call: TRBV6-5
cdr3_nt: TGTGCCAGCAGTACACGCCGGGACAGGGGAATTGTTGAGCAGTTCTTC
cdr3_aa: CASSTRRDRGIVEQFF

clone_size: medium-sized
j_call: TRBJ1-4
d_call: .
v_call: TRBV11-2
cdr3_nt: TGTGCCAGCAGCCCGGCATTGGGTGGGAGGGAAAAACTGTTTTTT
cdr3_aa: CASSPALGGREKLFF

clone_size: many
j_call: TRBJ2-7
d_call: TRBD1
v_call: TRBV10-2
cdr3_nt: TGCGCCAGCAGTGTGACAGGGGAGGACGAGCAGTACTTC
cdr3_aa: CASSVTGEDEQYF

clone_size: medium-sized
j_call: TRBJ2-5
d_call: .
v_call: TRBV7-2
cdr3_nt: TGTGCCAGCAGCCGGGACCGAGAGACCCAGTACTTC
cdr3_aa: CASSRDRETQYF

clone_size: medium-sized
j_call: TRBJ1-1
d_call: .
v_call: TRBV5-3
cdr3_nt: TGTGCCAGAAGCTTGGAGGCCCCGCCCGGGACCCCGGGTCCTGAAGCTTTCTTT
cdr3_aa: CARSLEAPPGTPGPEAFF

clone_size: .
j_call: TRBJ2-1
d_call: TRBD1
v_call: TRBV4-3
cdr3_nt: TGCGCCAGCAGCCAAGATGGGGACAGCGCCTACAATGAGCAGTTCTTC
cdr3_aa: CASSQDGDSAYNEQFF

clone_size: few
j_call: TRBJ2-7
d_call: .
v_call: TRBV20-1
cdr3_nt: TGCAGTGCTAGAGATGACGAGCAGTACTTC
cdr3_aa: CSARDDEQYF

clone_size: .
j_call: TRBJ1-5
d_call: .
v_call: TRBV2
cdr3_nt: TGTGCCAGCAGTGAAGGACAGAGCCAGCCCCAGCATTTT
cdr3_aa: CASSEGQSQPQHF

clone_size: large
j_call: TRBJ1-5
d_call: .
v_call: TRBV12-3/TRBV12-4
cdr3_nt: TGTGCCAGCAGTGGAGGAATCTATAGCAATCAGCCCCAGCATTTT
cdr3_aa: CASSGGIYSNQPQHF

clone_size: few
j_call: TRBJ2-7
d_call: TRBD1
v_call: TRBV5-1
cdr3_nt: TGCGCCAGCAGCTTTGGGACAGGACCCTCCTACGAGCAGTACTTC
cdr3_aa: CASSFGTGPSYEQYF

clone_size: many
j_call: TRBJ1-1
d_call: .
v_call: TRBV6-5
cdr3_nt: TGTGCCAGCAGCTATCCACCGACAACCTTCTTT
cdr3_aa: CASSYPPTTFF